This is a list of T cell receptor beta chains from one sample in a study of CD8+ T cells in alopecia areata. Libraries were prepared by immunoSEQ multiplex PCR; TCRdb keeps only in-frame clonotypes and omits some of them. The sample consists of approximately 170,000 clones, less than 70% of them appearing once. The sequencing here drew on CD4+ T cells sorted from blood, taken at week 24, from a patient treated with tofacitinib. The receptor source for this set is a human donor with alopecia areata. CDR3s include the opening cysteine and the closing phenylalanine or tryptophan. The D gene is left open where the match is weak. Rows give clone size only sometimes, using once, few, many, or a class for an expanded clone.

V gene	clone size	J gene	D gene	CDR3 DNA	CDR3 protein
TRBV2	.	TRBJ2-3	.	TGTGCCAGCAAGCAGTTTCCCACAGATACGCAGTATTTT	CASKQFPTDTQYF
TRBV15	.	TRBJ2-7	.	TGTGCCACCCGGCGCGGGACGGATTCCTACGAGCAGTACTTC	CATRRGTDSYEQYF
TRBV29-1	.	TRBJ2-5	.	TGCAGCGTTGCGCCGGAACAAGAGACCCAGTACTTC	CSVAPEQETQYF
TRBV6-6	.	TRBJ2-5	TRBD2	TGTGCCAGCAGTCCCGGGACTAGCGTGTACTTC	CASSPGTSVYF
TRBV7-2	once	TRBJ2-3	.	TGTGCCAGCAGCTTACAGGTGGTTTTAGATACGCAGTATTTT	CASSLQVVLDTQYF
TRBV30	.	TRBJ1-5	.	TGTGCCTGGAGGCACGGGCAGGGCCGCGGTCAGCCCCAGCATTTT	CAWRHGQGRGQPQHF
TRBV2	.	TRBJ1-2	.	TGTGCCAGCAGCAAACGGGTGGGACTGGCACTGCCTGGCTACACCTTC	CASSKRVGLALPGYTF
TRBV29-1	.	TRBJ2-1	TRBD2	TGCAGCGTTGCTCTAGCGGGGGGATGGGAGCAGTTCTTC	CSVALAGGWEQFF
TRBV30	.	TRBJ1-2	.	TGTGCCGGCGGCGGTGACTACTATGGCTACACCTTC	CAGGGDYYGYTF
TRBV10-3	.	TRBJ2-5	.	TGTGCCATCAGTGCTGGGAACGGACCAATGAGGGAGACCCAGTACTTC	CAISAGNGPMRETQYF
TRBV28	.	TRBJ1-2	.	TGTGCCAGCAGGGACAGCAGAAACTATGGCTACACCTTC	CASRDSRNYGYTF
TRBV7-9	.	TRBJ1-2	.	TGTGCCAGCAGCTTAGTGCTGGGCTACACCTTC	CASSLVLGYTF
TRBV5-1	.	TRBJ2-1	.	TGCGCCAGCAGCCCCACCGGACAGCCTTCCTACAATGAGCAGTTCTTC	CASSPTGQPSYNEQFF
TRBV18	.	TRBJ2-1	.	TGTGCCAGCTCACCACTTTCGGGGGCGGACTGGTACAATGAGCAGTTCTTC	CASSPLSGADWYNEQFF
TRBV30	.	TRBJ1-3	TRBD1	TGTGCCTGGAGCGTCAAGACTACAGGGGTTGGAAACACCATATATTTT	CAWSVKTTGVGNTIYF
TRBV5-1	.	TRBJ1-1	.	TGCGCCAGCAGCTTGGCGGGCCAACGGGAAGCTTTCTTT	CASSLAGQREAFF
TRBV4-1	.	TRBJ1-6	.	TGCGCCAGCAGCCAAGTGCAACACTCCTATAATTCACCCCTCCACTTT	CASSQVQHSYNSPLHF
TRBV7-9	.	TRBJ1-6	.	TGTGCCAGCAGCTTATCAAGTACAATCGATTCACCCCTCCACTTT	CASSLSSTIDSPLHF
TRBV7-9	.	TRBJ2-5	.	TGTGCCAGCAGCTTAGTGGGGAGTGAGACCCAGTACTTC	CASSLVGSETQYF
TRBV28	.	TRBJ2-5	.	TGTGCCAGCGGTACACAAGAGACCCAGTACTTC	CASGTQETQYF
TRBV2	few	TRBJ2-1	TRBD2	TGTGCCAGCAGTGGTCTAGCGGGGGCCCCGGGGGAGCAGTTCTTC	CASSGLAGAPGEQFF